One and the same sample provided the 18 T cell receptor beta chains below, sequenced in a study of blood T cell repertoires in COVID-19. The assay was immunoSEQ multiplex PCR, and TCRdb's table has in-frame clones only and misses some. The top ten clones hold around 20% of a sample with around 30,000 clones, roughly 87% of them seen once. The sequencing sample was made of peripheral blood. The receptors originated from a man older than 75 with acute or convalescent COVID-19.

This chain uses TRBV6-5 with TRBJ1-5; 7 nucleotides agree with TRBD1. The V segment lost 10 bases and the J segment 5 bases; nucleotides outside the gene matches: 8. Germline-derived CDR1 and CDR2 are MNHEY and SVGAGI. The CDR3 spans 13 residues. Written as DNA, the CDR3 is TGTGCCACCAGAAAAGACAGGGATCAGCCCCAGCATTTT. This gives the protein CATRKDRDQPQHF.

This clone was picked up one time. The rearrangement joins TRBV29-1 to TRBJ1-1; tentative D call: TRBD1 (5 bases). CDR3 size: 13 residues. From germline, CDR1 is SQVTM and CDR2 ANQGSEA. V was cut by 4 bases and J by 11 bases, with 20 bases left in between. CDR3 in amino acids: CSVAGLRQPRAFF. CDR3 in DNA: TGCAGCGTTGCCGGTCTCCGACAGCCCCGGGCTTTCTTT.

The chain recombines TRBV10-3 with TRBJ1-5; D is uncertain. V dropped 1 base and J dropped 3 bases, with 7 bases sitting between them. Germline loops: CDR1 ENHRY, CDR2 SYGVKD. This CDR3 contains 14 residues. The DNA of the CDR3 is TGTGCCATCAGTGAGTATAGCAACAATCAGCCCCAGCATTTT. It translates to CAISEYSNNQPQHF.

J is TRBJ1-1 and V is TRBV6-1; D is uncertain. This CDR3 region has 14 residues. Germline V gene lookup returns CDR1 MNHNS and CDR2 SASEGT. The ends were cut back, 1 base at V and 6 bases at J, with 12 bases in the middle. The CDR3, as DNA: TGTGCCAGCAGTGAAGGAGTAGCGAGGCCTGAAGCTTTCTTT. Amino acid sequence: CASSEGVARPEAFF.

This rearrangement joins TRBV19 to TRBJ2-3; TRBD1 agrees at 9 bases. With 3 bases clipped from V and 3 bases from J, the junction kept 7 bases outside the gene matches. The CDR3 loop spans 16 amino acids. The germline CDR1 and CDR2 sequences are LNHDA and SQIVND (reference sequence). The CDR3 DNA is TGTGCCAGTAGTATGGGATTGGACAGGGGAACAGATACGCAGTATTTT. Its protein product is CASSMGLDRGTDTQYF.

This clone was observed once. V is TRBV9 and J is TRBJ2-1; TRBD2 agrees at 7 bases. This CDR3 has 16 amino acids. The germline V gene encodes CDR1 SGDLS and CDR2 YYNGEE. The trim removed 4 bases at V and 5 bases at J, leaving 12 bases unmatched. CDR3 region: CASSRPGPRGDNEQFF. The CDR3, as DNA: TGTGCCAGCAGCAGACCGGGACCCCGGGGGGACAATGAGCAGTTCTTC. The whole variable domain, filled in from reference TRBV9 and TRBJ2-1, reads DSGVTQTPKHLITATGQRVTLRCSPRSGDLSVYWYQQSLDQGLQFLIQYYNGEERAKGNILERFSAQQFPDLHSELNLSSLELGDSALYFCASSRPGPRGDNEQFFGPGTRLTVL.

This chain connects TRBV19 to TRBJ1-2; maybe TRBD1 (5 bases). This CDR3 is 12 amino acids long. Trimming removed 6 bases at V and 6 bases at J, with 11 bases between. Germline assignment: CDR1 LNHDA and CDR2 SQIVND (reference sequence). Written as DNA, the CDR3 is TGTGCCAGTAGGACACAGGCAGATGGCTACACCTTC. It translates to CASRTQADGYTF. The whole variable domain, filled in from reference TRBV19 and TRBJ1-2, reads DGGITQSPKYLFRKEGQNVTLSCEQNLNHDAMYWYRQDPGQGLRLIYYSQIVNDFQKGDIAEGYSVSREKKESFPLTVTSAQKNPTAFYLCASRTQADGYTFGSGTRLTVV.

A few counts support this clone. Here the CDR3 DNA reads TGTGCCAGCAGCTTGGCCGGGACAGCCAAAGCTTTCTTT. The encoded protein is CASSLAGTAKAFF. The chain employs TRBV5-4 and TRBJ1-1; 7 bases agree with TRBD1. Germline V CDR1 and CDR2: SGHNT, YYREEE (reference sequence). Trimming at V came to 0 bases and at J to 9 bases, leaving 5 bases not matched to a gene. The CDR3 length is 13 residues.

A remark on this clone: Compared with germline, one end of the junction differs, possibly owing to a read error. The gene calls are TRBV7-9 and TRBJ2-1, with TRBD2 matching 7 bases. The CDR3 runs 15 residues. Germline V gene sequence: CDR1 SEHNR, CDR2 FQNEAQ (reference sequence). CDR3: CASRPIAAGDGPGVF. Here the CDR3 DNA reads TGTGCCAGCAGGCCGATCGCGGCGGGAGATGGTCCCGGGGTCTTC.

This sequence joins TRBV2 and TRBJ2-1, with 9 bases aligning to TRBD2. The germline gives CDR1 SNHLY, CDR2 FYNNEI. V lost 6 bases to trimming and J lost 6 bases; unmatched junction nucleotides: 9. CDR3 size: 15 residues. The CDR3 here is CASRRGSGGPNEQFF. The CDR3 region has the DNA TGTGCCAGCAGGAGGGGTAGCGGGGGTCCCAATGAGCAGTTCTTC.

The V call is TRBV19, the J call TRBJ1-1; D might be TRBD1 (6 bases). Germline CDR1 reads LNHDA; CDR2 reads SQIVND (reference sequence). CDR3 size: 13 residues. V lost 7 bases and J 5 bases, leaving 14 bases between the germline ends. Here the CDR3 DNA reads TGTGCCAGTACCGAGAGCAGGGGAACTGAAGCTTTCTTT. Translating gives CASTESRGTEAFF.

The chain uses TRBV6-5 and TRBJ1-6, with TRBD1 matching over 8 bases. The CDR3 has 15 amino acids. Germline trimming cut 4 bases from V and 5 bases from J; bases unmatched to any gene: 4. Germline-derived CDR1 and CDR2 are MNHEY and SVGAGI. The DNA of the CDR3 is TGTGCCAGCAGTTGGGACAGGCGGGATAATTCACCCCTCCACTTT. Its protein is CASSWDRRDNSPLHF.

V and J are TRBV3-1 (or the pseudogene TRBV3-2) and TRBJ2-1; 10 bases fit TRBD2. The length of the CDR3 is 16 residues. V was pared by 2 bases and J by 7 bases, with 8 bases of the junction left unmatched. The germline CDR1 and CDR2 sequences are LGHDT and YNNKEL (reference sequence). CDR3 nucleotide sequence: TGTGCCAGCAGCCAAACCAGCGGGGGGGCTGGAAATGAGCAGTTCTTC. Encoded protein: CASSQTSGGAGNEQFF.

The table lists this clone with a count of one. This chain links TRBV14 with TRBJ2-6, with D maybe TRBD1 (5 bases). V was trimmed by 4 bases and J by 0 bases, leaving 13 bases between them. CDR3 length: 17 residues. Germline V gives CDR1 SGHDN, CDR2 FVKESK. CDR3 DNA sequence: TGTGCCAGCAGCCGGGGCCCTGGGAACTCTGGGGCCAACGTCCTGACTTTC. It specifies CASSRGPGNSGANVLTF.

The J gene is TRBJ1-1, the V gene TRBV6-5; D is possibly TRBD1 (5 bases). V lost 2 bases and J 0 bases, leaving 7 bases between the germline ends. This CDR3 is 14 amino acids long. Germline lookup yields CDR1 MNHEY and CDR2 SVGAGI. The CDR3 DNA sequence: TGTGCCAGCAGTTACGGGGGGGTGAACACTGAAGCTTTCTTT. Translated: CASSYGGVNTEAFF.

This chain links TRBV10-1 with TRBJ1-6, with 10 positions matching TRBD1. The CDR3 consists of 15 residues. Germline CDR1 reads WNHNN; CDR2 reads SYGVQD (reference sequence). V shed 10 bases, J shed 7 bases, and the junction held 10 bases outside the gene matches. CDR3 residues: CATFPPGQGNSPLHF. DNA of the CDR3: TGCGCCACCTTCCCTCCGGGACAGGGGAATTCACCCCTCCACTTT.

V and J are TRBV4-2 and TRBJ2-7, with no clear D. The CDR3 has 12 amino acids. Germline CDR1 is LGHNA and CDR2 is YNFKEQ. With 1 base removed from V and 9 bases from J, the gap between germline ends came to 10 bases. The CDR3 is CASSQGGFVQYF. The CDR3 DNA reads as TGTGCCAGCAGCCAAGGAGGTTTCGTGCAGTACTTC.

The table lists this clone with a few counts. This chain links TRBV12-3 or TRBV12-4 with TRBJ1-4, with D hard to call. Trimming cost V 6 bases and J 15 bases, with 17 bases left between them. The CDR3 totals 12 residues. CDR3 sequence: CASSRRTELMFF. The CDR3 DNA reads TGTGCCAGCAGCCGCAGAACAGAGCTAATGTTTTTT.